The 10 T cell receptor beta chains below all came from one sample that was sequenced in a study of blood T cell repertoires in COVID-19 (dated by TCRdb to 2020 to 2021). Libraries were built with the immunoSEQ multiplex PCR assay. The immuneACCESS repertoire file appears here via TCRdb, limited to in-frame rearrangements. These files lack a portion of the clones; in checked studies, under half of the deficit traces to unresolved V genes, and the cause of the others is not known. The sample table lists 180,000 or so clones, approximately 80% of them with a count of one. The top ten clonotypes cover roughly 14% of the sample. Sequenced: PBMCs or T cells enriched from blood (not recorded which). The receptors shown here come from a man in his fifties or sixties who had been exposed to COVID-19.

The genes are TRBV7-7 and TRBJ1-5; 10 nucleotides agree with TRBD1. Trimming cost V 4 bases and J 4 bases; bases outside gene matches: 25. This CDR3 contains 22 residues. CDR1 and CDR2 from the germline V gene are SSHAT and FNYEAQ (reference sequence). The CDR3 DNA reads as TGTGCCAGCAGCTCCATCCTCCCAAACCGGGACAGGGGATTCGGAAAGAATCAGCCCCAGCATTTT. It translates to CASSSILPNRDRGFGKNQPQHF.

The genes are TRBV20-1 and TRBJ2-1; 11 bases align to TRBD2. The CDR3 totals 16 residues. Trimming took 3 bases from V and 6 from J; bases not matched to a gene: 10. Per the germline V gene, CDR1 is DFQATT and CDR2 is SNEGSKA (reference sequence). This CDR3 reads CSASITSGSFSNEQFF. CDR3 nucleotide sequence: TGCAGTGCTAGTATTACTAGCGGGAGCTTTAGCAATGAGCAGTTCTTC.

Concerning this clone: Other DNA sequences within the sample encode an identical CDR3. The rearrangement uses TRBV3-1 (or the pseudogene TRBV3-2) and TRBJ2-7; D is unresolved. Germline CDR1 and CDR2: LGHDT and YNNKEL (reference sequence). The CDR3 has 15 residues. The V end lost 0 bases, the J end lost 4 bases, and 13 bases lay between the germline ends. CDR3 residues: CASSQDQTRSYEQYF. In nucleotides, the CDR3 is TGTGCCAGCAGCCAAGACCAGACGCGGAGTTACGAGCAGTACTTC.

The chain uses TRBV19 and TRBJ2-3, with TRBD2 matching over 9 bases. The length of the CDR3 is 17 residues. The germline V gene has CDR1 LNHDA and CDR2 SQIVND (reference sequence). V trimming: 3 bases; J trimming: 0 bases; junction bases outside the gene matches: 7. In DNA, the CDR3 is TGTGCCAGTAGTATTCTCGCTAGCGGGACTAGCACAGATACGCAGTATTTT. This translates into CASSILASGTSTDTQYF. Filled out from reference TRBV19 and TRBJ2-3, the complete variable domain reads DGGITQSPKYLFRKEGQNVTLSCEQNLNHDAMYWYRQDPGQGLRLIYYSQIVNDFQKGDIAEGYSVSREKKESFPLTVTSAQKNPTAFYLCASSILASGTSTDTQYFGPGTRLTVL.

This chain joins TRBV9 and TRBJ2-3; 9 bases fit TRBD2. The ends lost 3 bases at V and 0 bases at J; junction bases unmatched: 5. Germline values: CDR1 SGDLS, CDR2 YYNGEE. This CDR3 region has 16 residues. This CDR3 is CASSAGTSGSTDTQYF. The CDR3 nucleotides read TGTGCCAGCAGCGCTGGTACTAGCGGGAGCACAGATACGCAGTATTTT.

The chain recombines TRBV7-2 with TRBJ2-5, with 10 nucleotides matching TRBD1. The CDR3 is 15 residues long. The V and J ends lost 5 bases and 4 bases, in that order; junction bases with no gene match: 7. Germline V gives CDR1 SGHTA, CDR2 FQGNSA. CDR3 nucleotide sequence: TGTGCCAGCAGCCCGGACAGGGGGGACCGAGAGACCCAGTACTTC. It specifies CASSPDRGDRETQYF.

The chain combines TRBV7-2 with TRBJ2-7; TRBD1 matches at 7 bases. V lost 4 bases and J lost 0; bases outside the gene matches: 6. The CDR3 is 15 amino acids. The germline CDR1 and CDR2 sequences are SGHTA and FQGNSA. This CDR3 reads CASSSSTGSSYEQYF. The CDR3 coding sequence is TGTGCCAGCAGCTCGTCGACAGGGAGCTCCTACGAGCAGTACTTC.

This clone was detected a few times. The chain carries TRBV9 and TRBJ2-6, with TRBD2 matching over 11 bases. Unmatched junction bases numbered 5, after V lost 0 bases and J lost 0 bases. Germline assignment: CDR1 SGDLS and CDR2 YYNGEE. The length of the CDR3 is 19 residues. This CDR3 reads CASSVVLLAGASGANVLTF. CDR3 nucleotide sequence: TGTGCCAGCAGCGTAGTGTTACTAGCGGGAGCCTCTGGGGCCAACGTCCTGACTTTC. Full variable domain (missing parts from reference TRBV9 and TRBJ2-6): DSGVTQTPKHLITATGQRVTLRCSPRSGDLSVYWYQQSLDQGLQFLIQYYNGEERAKGNILERFSAQQFPDLHSELNLSSLELGDSALYFCASSVVLLAGASGANVLTFGAGSRLTVL.

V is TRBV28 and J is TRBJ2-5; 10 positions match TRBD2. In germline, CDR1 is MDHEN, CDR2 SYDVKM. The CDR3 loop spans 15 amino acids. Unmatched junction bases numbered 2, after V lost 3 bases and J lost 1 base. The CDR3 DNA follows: TGTGCCAGCAGTTTTGCTAGCGGGAGCCAAGAGACCCAGTACTTC. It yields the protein CASSFASGSQETQYF.

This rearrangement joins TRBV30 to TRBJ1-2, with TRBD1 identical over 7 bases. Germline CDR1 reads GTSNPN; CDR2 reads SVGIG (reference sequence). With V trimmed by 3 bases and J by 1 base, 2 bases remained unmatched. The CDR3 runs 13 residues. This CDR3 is CAWRGQDNYGYTF. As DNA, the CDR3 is TGTGCCTGGAGAGGACAGGATAACTATGGCTACACCTTC.